This T cell receptor beta chain was captured by sequencing in a study of cytomegalovirus exposure and HLA in healthy donors (dated by TCRdb to the late 2010s). With regard to the full study: An earlier analysis of around 600 of the donors reported 250 to 300 Gb of sequence data and some 120 million unique TCR beta sequences from 150 million to 200 million T cells. Because of strong linkage in the cohort, roughly 5 DR-DQ haplotypes were treated as single units for association and clustering. Of the 300 to 450 genotyped donors, 65% to 90% fell in the genetic ancestry cluster associated with self-reported Caucasian donors. Donor age, sex, ethnicity and CMV serostatus were compiled alongside the repertoire data. The study profiled the T cell repertoires of more than 500 subjects by immunosequencing and related them to cytomegalovirus serostatus. High-throughput TCR immunosequencing, statistical association of individual TCRs with disease status, and machine learning were combined to predict cytomegalovirus infection status. Genome-wide SNP genotypes for about 60% of the roughly 700 donors were used in a later genetic analysis, which treated that subset as a discovery cohort. All discovery cohort repertoires had been generated on a single sequencing platform. Across some 400 genotyped donors of the cohort, an average of roughly 200,000 unique TCR beta nucleotide sequences per donor were sequenced, and approximately 17% of those sequences were non-productive. The aim of the study was to test whether cataloging public T cell receptors could identify signatures of past pathogen exposure. A later analysis re-examined previously published TCR beta repertoires from around 670 donors and added high-resolution HLA genotyping to investigate patterns of TCR occurrence. Along with the roughly 670-subject first cohort, a separate validation cohort of approximately 110 different subjects was used. The number of typed donors differed by locus: about 620-630 for A, B, C, DRB1 and DQB1; 522 for DQA1; fewer than 610 for DPA1; and around 490 for DPB1. Rather than using new phenotypic data, the later analysis identified candidate immune exposures from TCR beta sequences and from how often those sequences occurred across donors. An earlier analysis of 587 of the donors applied high-throughput TCR beta sequencing to assess whether each TCR beta V gene segment acted as functional or pseudogenic. Approximately 330 gigabases of sequencing data and about 92 million unique TCR sequences made up an early release that covered several hundred HLA-typed donors. Class I and class II HLA loci were covered by the typing at four-digit resolution. Results the study describes overall, beyond this receptor: A further reported finding was that TCR beta sequences accurately predicted the HLA-A and HLA-B alleles for most subjects in the first cohort. Most TCR sequences were seen in very few donors, while some public TCRs were found in many individuals. The study listed 150 to 200 TCR beta chains as associated with cytomegalovirus. The 87-base-pair reads could not distinguish some IMGT-functional V segments, including TRBV6-2 and TRBV6-3, so those segments were excluded. In a later analysis, HLA-associated TCR beta chains were found to be more clonally expanded and to have lower generation probabilities than equally common non-associated chains. The authors suggested that the approach could potentially be generalized to other disease states and immunological phenotypes. Broadly in line with IMGT annotations, most TCR beta V segments showed up in productive rearrangements about 90% or about 30% of the time in an earlier analysis of 450 to 600 of the donors. According to a later analysis, parvovirus B19, influenza, CMV and Epstein-Barr virus appeared linked to several top co-occurrence clusters. HLA typing was unavailable for some donors at each locus, so association tests used only the typed subset. Specific HLA alleles were associated with over 15,000 TCR beta sequences at a false discovery rate of 0.05 in a later analysis. The only immune exposure information available for the cohort was CMV serostatus. Cytomegalovirus status was reported to be diagnosed by the classifier with high specificity and sensitivity in both the original and validation cohorts. A cluster of highly shared sequence variants was judged likely to be a technical artifact of the sequencing pipeline. V-gene and J-gene trimming of TCR beta chains was associated with a missense DCLRE1C variant in a later genetic analysis, and the association was replicated in an independent cohort. Sequencing depth was assumed to be roughly uniform across donors in the presence/absence analyses, though that assumption may not hold. In vitro tests confirmed that a few of the cytomegalovirus-associated TCR beta chains recognize cytomegalovirus antigens. Assigning TCR associations to individual alleles was difficult when HLA alleles, especially DR and DQ, strongly co-occurred. According to a later genetic analysis, donors in an Asian-associated ancestry cluster had fewer N-insertions in productive TCRs than the approximately 610-donor mean. Because counts were too low, about 15 rarely observed V segments, including chromosome 9 orphons, were left out of the earlier analysis of a few hundred of the donors. Correlated functional status among segregating V segments might reflect linkage disequilibrium, but an unknown experimental factor could not be ruled out. A later analysis found that TCR association rates varied across HLA loci, with DRB1 alleles showing the most associated TCRs and HLA-C alleles the fewest. The cohort was sequenced for TCR beta chains only, and without alpha or paired-chain data the features that could be detected were limited. A later analysis found that most CMV-associated TCR beta chains appeared HLA-restricted, with HLA associations seemingly driven largely by CMV exposure.

Looking up the germline V gene yields CDR1 MGHRA and CDR2 YSYEKL. The CDR3, cysteine through phenylalanine, is 16 amino acids long. Solely the CDR3 DNA is kept, with 48 bases framed from the first base. V is cut back by 4 bases and J by 4 bases, with 11 bases in the junction unmatched. Comment on this clone: Which antigen it targets is not known. Base-call qualities are not available, and no considerably larger clone is one nucleotide away.

In total, 666 healthy bone marrow donors made up the cohort. At the time of sampling, all cohort members were nominally healthy, though unrecorded immune exposures were likely present. CMV serostatus was recorded as positive for just under 300 and negative for about half of the 666 cohort members, whereas no CMV serostatus was recorded for the donor in question. Every donor gave a peripheral blood sample, and the peripheral blood mononuclear cells from that sample were used for TCR beta sequencing. Genomic DNA was extracted from the blood cell samples with the Qiagen DNeasy Blood Extraction Kit. The library was prepared using the immunoSEQ multiplex PCR assay. For the multiplex PCR, a mixture combining 60 forward primers for TCR Vbeta segments and 13 reverse primers for TCR Jbeta segments was used. The CDR3 region of rearranged TCR beta genes was amplified from genomic DNA with a multiplex PCR assay. Amplified TCR beta libraries were sequenced as 87-base-pair reads on the Illumina HiSeq System. Turning to the authors' computational methods: A later analysis counted around 72 million unique TCR beta chains across the 550 to 750 repertoires, and about 10 million of these chains were shared by at least two donors. Raw reads were error-corrected and collapsed into unique sequences with a nearest-neighbor algorithm that merged closely related sequences to remove PCR and sequencing errors. V, D and J gene segments were assigned by aligning CDR3 sequences to IMGT reference sequences. For a sequence to be retained, at least a six-nucleotide match to both a V gene segment and a J gene segment was required. Rearrangements were called productive when the CDR3 lacked stop codons and stayed in frame with V and J; all others were non-productive. CDR3 was defined by IMGT convention, running from the second conserved V-encoded cysteine to the conserved J-encoded phenylalanine. Sequences without an unambiguous match to a single V gene segment were excluded from the earlier analysis of 500 to 700 of the donors. In an earlier analysis of almost 600 of the donors, a V segment was called functional when productive rearrangements were above 56.7%, and segregating when the standard deviation between donors exceeded 5%. A statistical classification framework was built for diagnosing cytomegalovirus status from the catalog of TCR beta chain sequences. In a later analysis, TCR nucleotide sequences were compared against IMGT/GENE-DB human TR gene sequences so that V and J genes could be assigned. The TCRdist pipeline was used in a later analysis to assign CDR3 sequences and most-parsimonious VDJ recombination scenarios. In a later analysis, each TCR beta chain was defined by its CDR3 amino acid sequence together with its V-gene family, and reads lacking a unique V-gene family were excluded. To address suspected cross-contamination and a sequencing artifact, a later analysis removed around 600 highly shared, low-generation-probability nucleotide sequences. For each public chain, a later analysis derived a clonal expansion index from normalized ranks of inferred template counts within each repertoire. In a later analysis, generation probabilities were computed using a VDJ recombination model fitted to out-of-frame rearrangements, and the results were checked against IGoR. In a later analysis, TCR-TCR, TCR-HLA and TCR-CMV co-occurrence was scored with hypergeometric tests, and a repertoire-size bias correction was applied to TCR pairs. To estimate false discovery rates, a later analysis permuted the HLA or CMV assignments 20 times. In a later analysis, co-occurring TCRs were grouped using DBSCAN, with TCRdist sequence similarity added in when clustering inside HLA-allele-positive subsets. Repertoires with fewer than 30,000 or more than 120,000 public chains, plus five repertoires with anomalous nucleotide sharing, were excluded from co-occurrence clustering. Entries here come from immuneACCESS through TCRdb and include only in-frame sequences with V and J called. Some clones fail to appear in such tables; in the studies checked, an unresolved V gene covers under half of the shortfall, and the cause of the remainder is unknown. From that table come the V and J calls and clone size; the DNA was used to work out D and trimming. This sample holds approximately 160,000 clones; around 86% were observed only once. Approximately 1.8% of the sample goes to the ten largest clones.

The sequenced sample consisted of PBMCs. The chain was built from TRBV4-1 and TRBJ2-7, and 9 junction bases match TRBD2. This TCR came from a human donor in good health. CDR3 region: CASSPETSGRTYEQYF. The nucleotides are TGCGCCAGCAGCCCCGAAACAAGCGGGAGGACTTACGAGCAGTACTTC.